This T cell receptor (beta chain) was retrieved from a study of graft-versus-host responses after intestinal transplantation. Study overall: Anti-thymocyte globulin induction was given to all recipients, followed by tacrolimus and steroids for around three years. General study points: Levels of circulating GvH clones at their peak were associated with early post-transplant HvG declines. GvH clones surfaced in recipient marrow, some emerging earlier in ileum or blood.

This clone was recorded only once. Antigen unknown. The CDR3 runs to 15 residues. Trimming took 1 base from V and 1 from J, leaving 10 bases between them. CDR1 SEHNR and CDR2 FQNEAQ come from the germline V gene (reference sequence). Clones were read by immunoSEQ multiplex PCR, and TCRdb kept only the in-frame ones, dropping some. This sample has roughly 89,000 clones, with 91% found just once. The chain couples TRBV7-9 to TRBJ1-1, with D uncertain. The sequencing here drew on unstimulated CD4+ T cells sorted from spleen or lymph node cells, taken before intestinal transplant. The receptor was isolated from a human donor who received an intestinal transplant. The CDR3 DNA reads as TGTGCCAGCAGCTTAGTGTCTAACGGGAACACTGAAGCTTTCTTT. Its translation: CASSLVSNGNTEAFF.